The clone carrying this T cell receptor (beta chain) was observed once. This sample is drawn from a study of OX40 agonist ivuxolimab in advanced cancers. Study as a whole: Ivuxolimab, an agonistic anti-OX40 (CD134) antibody, was given to patients. While on treatment, patients had intravenous ivuxolimab at 0.01 to 10 mg/kg every 2 weeks. With a range of 23 to 79, age averaged approximately 55 years, and around 80% were male.

The V segment lost 4 bases and the J segment 2 bases; nucleotides outside the gene matches: 11. In germline, CDR1 is MDHEN, CDR2 SYDVKM. The CDR3 has 16 residues. Produced via immunoSEQ multiplex PCR; TCRdb's table is partial and in-frame only. The table shows fewer than 120,000 clones, with approximately 89% occurring only once. The V call is TRBV28, the J call TRBJ2-7; 7 nucleotides match TRBD1. The receptor was derived from an adult with an advanced solid tumor such as melanoma, head and neck, liver or kidney cancer. This specimen consisted of CD4+ or CD8+ T cells sorted from blood, obtained in a trial of the OX40 agonist ivuxolimab. The CDR3 is CASSSPWTGAAYEQYF. As DNA, the CDR3 is TGTGCCAGCAGTTCACCATGGACAGGCGCGGCCTACGAGCAGTACTTC.